This T cell receptor (beta chain) was captured in a study of blood T cell repertoires in COVID-19. Background on the study: T cells, B-cell-depleted T cells, or PBMCs supplied cDNA or gDNA.

Generated by immunoSEQ multiplex PCR, the TCRdb table keeps only in-frame clones and is missing some. This table holds roughly 39,000 clones, 85% to 95% found once. The CDR3 is made up of 15 amino acids. The germline V gene has CDR1 SQVTM and CDR2 ANQGSEA. Unmatched junction bases numbered 11, after V lost 3 bases and J lost 6 bases. This sequence joins TRBV29-1 and TRBJ2-7; 10 bases map to TRBD2. The specimen sequenced was peripheral blood. The TCR originated in a human donor in a cohort sampled during active COVID-19. The CDR3 region is CSVETRLAGVGEQYF. As DNA, the CDR3 is TGCAGCGTTGAGACACGGCTAGCGGGAGTAGGCGAGCAGTACTTC.